Described below is a single T cell receptor beta chain sequence and its context. The same CDR3 also results from other DNA sequences found in this sample. The ends were cut back, 0 bases at V and 0 bases at J, with 3 bases in the middle. CDR3 length: 13 residues. Germline V gene lookup returns CDR1 SGHRS and CDR2 YFSETQ. The data belong to a study of blood T cell repertoires in COVID-19. Whole-study context: From the United States, Italy and Spain came samples of acute and convalescent COVID-19. Sources were T cells, B-cell-depleted T cells, or PBMCs; the material itself was cDNA or gDNA.

Per the study methods: By means of reference gene primer amplification, nucleated cell counts were estimated. Data came from immunoSEQ multiplex PCR; TCRdb stores just in-frame clones and leaves some out. From that table come the V and J calls and clone size; the DNA was used to work out D and trimming. The sample shows hundreds of thousands of clones, over 75% of them seen only once. The receptor comes from a human donor in a cohort sampled during active COVID-19. The material sequenced was peripheral blood. The chain joins TRBV5-1 to TRBJ1-1; D unclear. The DNA for the CDR3 is TGCGCCAGCAGCTTGGTAGTGAACACTGAAGCTTTCTTT. It codes for CASSLVVNTEAFF.